A single sample is the source of the 2 T cell receptor beta chains below, sequenced in a study of technical replicates of blood from a handful of donors. Libraries were prepared by immunoSEQ multiplex PCR; TCRdb keeps only in-frame clonotypes and omits some of them. The data contain 70,000 to 80,000 clones, approximately 97% of them seen just once; the ten biggest clones take up roughly 0.21%. Sequencing input: T cells isolated from PBMCs. The receptors here all came from a human donor in good health.

The CDR3 is CSAPRAHEQFF. CDR3 nucleotides: TGCAGTGCTCCCCGAGCACATGAGCAGTTCTTC. The chain combines TRBV20-1 with TRBJ2-1; D gene uncertain. V was shortened by 5 bases and J by 8 bases, with 10 bases between the two germline ends. The CDR3 runs 11 residues. Germline values: CDR1 DFQATT, CDR2 SNEGSKA (reference sequence).

The chain carries TRBV27 and TRBJ1-2; the match to TRBD1 covers 8 bases. The V gene end was trimmed by 5 bases and the J gene end by 4 bases; junction bases not matched to a gene: 3. This CDR3 has 13 amino acids. Germline lookup yields CDR1 MNHEY and CDR2 SMNVEV (reference sequence). The CDR3 DNA reads TGTGCCAGCAGTCCGGGGACAGGCTATGGCTACACCTTC. It encodes CASSPGTGYGYTF.